The 3 T cell receptor beta chains reported below all come from one sample, sequenced in a study of chemoradiotherapy in HPV16-positive cancers. Measured with immunoSEQ multiplex PCR; TCRdb has only the in-frame clones, and not every one. The table lists approximately 2,000 clones, roughly 90% of them singletons. The source was tumor tissue, collected from a patient who underwent chemoradiotherapy. The receptors come from a human donor with HPV-associated anogenital cancer.

In this sample, this clone turned up once. The chain couples TRBV5-8 to TRBJ2-7; TRBD1 aligns across 12 bases. The J segment lost 7 bases and the V segment lost 2 bases, leaving 16 bases of the junction unmatched. CDR1 SGHTS and CDR2 YDEGEE come from the germline V gene. The CDR3 is 18 residues long. CDR3 sequence reads: CASSFSGTGGYYSEEQYF. Written as DNA, the CDR3 is TGTGCCAGCAGCTTCTCCGGGACAGGGGGCTATTATTCGGAGGAGCAGTACTTC.

This chain joins TRBV29-1 and TRBJ2-3, with D perhaps TRBD1 (6 bases). Germline assignment: CDR1 SQVTM and CDR2 ANQGSEA. There are 14 residues in the CDR3. Between the trimmed V and J ends, which lost 4 bases and 0 bases, there was a span of 11 bases. The CDR3 region has the DNA TGCAGCGTTGTACAGGGAAGTAGCACAGATACGCAGTATTTT. Translation: CSVVQGSSTDTQYF.

The chain recombines TRBV4-1 with TRBJ1-1, with D unclear. Germline values: CDR1 MGHRA, CDR2 YSYEKL. V dropped 0 bases and J dropped 1 base, with 9 bases sitting between them. This CDR3 has 15 residues. Written as DNA, the CDR3 is TGCGCCAGCAGCCAAGAGGGCCAGTCGAACACTGAAGCTTTCTTT. Protein product: CASSQEGQSNTEAFF.